Listed here is a single T cell receptor beta chain. PCR was performed using 60 Vbeta and 13 Jbeta primers. TCRdb keeps only in-frame clones here, not all; method: immunoSEQ multiplex PCR. This sample has 270,000 or so clones; 80% to 95% occur once, and the top ten carry about 1.7%. Sampled while nominally healthy, donors likely had unrecorded immune exposures. The data originate from a study of cytomegalovirus exposure and HLA in healthy donors. Study overall: The Caucasian-associated ancestry cluster held less than 85% of around 380 genotyped donors.

The CDR3 consists of 15 residues. Trimming cost V 2 bases and J 3 bases, with 11 bases left between them. Per the germline V gene, CDR1 is SGHTS and CDR2 is YDEGEE. The chain links TRBV5-8 to TRBJ1-4; D call uncertain. The TCR was taken from a girl aged 2-9 years in good health and CMV-seronegative. Sequencing was performed on PBMCs. CDR3 DNA: TGTGCCAGCAGCTTTGTACGGGTGGCTAATGAAAAACTGTTTTTT. The encoded protein is CASSFVRVANEKLFF.